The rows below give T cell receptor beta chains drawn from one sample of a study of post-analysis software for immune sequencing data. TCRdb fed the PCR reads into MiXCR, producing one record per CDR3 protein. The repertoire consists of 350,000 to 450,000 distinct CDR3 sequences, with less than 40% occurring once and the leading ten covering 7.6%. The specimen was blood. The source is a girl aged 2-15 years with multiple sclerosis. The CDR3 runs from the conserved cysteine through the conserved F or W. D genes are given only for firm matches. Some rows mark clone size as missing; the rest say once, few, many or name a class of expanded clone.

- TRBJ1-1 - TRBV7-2 CASSPRTPALNTEAFF TGTGCCAGCAGCCCCCGGACACCCGCACTGAATACTGAAGCTTTCTTT
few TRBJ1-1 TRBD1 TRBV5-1 CASRRQGMDTEAFF TGCGCCAGCAGACGACAGGGGATGGACACTGAAGCTTTCTTT
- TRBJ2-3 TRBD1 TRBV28 CASSSGTGGARRDTQYF TGTGCCAGCAGTTCTGGGACAGGGGGCGCACGAAGAGATACGCAGTATTTT
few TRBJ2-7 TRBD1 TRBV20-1 CSADGQGPYEQYF TGTAGTGCTGACGGACAGGGCCCCTACGAGCAGTACTTC
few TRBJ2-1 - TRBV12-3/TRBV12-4 CASSLLSARGQFF TGTGCCAGCAGTTTACTTAGCGCCAGGGGACAGTTCTTC
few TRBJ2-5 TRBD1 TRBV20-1 CSAPPPTGLETQYF TGCAGTGCTCCGCCCCCGACAGGGTTAGAGACCCAGTACTTC
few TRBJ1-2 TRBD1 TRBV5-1 CASSLTPGQGDNYGYTF TGCGCCAGCAGCCTAACACCGGGACAGGGAGACAACTATGGCTACACCTTC
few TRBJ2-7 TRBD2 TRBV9 CASSPRLAGVEQYF TGTGCCAGCAGCCCTCGGTTAGCGGGAGTCGAGCAGTACTTC
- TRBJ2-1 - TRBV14 CASSQLRGGLPSEQFF TGTGCCAGCAGCCAATTACGTGGGGGGCTCCCTAGTGAGCAGTTCTTC
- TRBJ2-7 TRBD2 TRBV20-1 CSGTSAAFYEQYF TGCAGTGGGACTAGCGCGGCCTTTTACGAGCAGTACTTC
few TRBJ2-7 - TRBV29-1 CSVATSYEQYF TGCAGCGTTGCAACCTCCTACGAGCAGTACTTC
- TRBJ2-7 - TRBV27 CASSLGIGPYEQYF TGTGCCAGCAGTTTAGGTATAGGGCCTTACGAGCAGTACTTC
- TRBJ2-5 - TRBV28 CASSSGQITLEEQYF TGTGCCAGCAGTTCTGGACAGATTACACTGGAAGAGCAGTACTTC
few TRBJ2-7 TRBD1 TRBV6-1 CASSEPGTAYEQYF TGTGCCAGCAGTGAGCCCGGGACAGCCTACGAGCAGTACTTC